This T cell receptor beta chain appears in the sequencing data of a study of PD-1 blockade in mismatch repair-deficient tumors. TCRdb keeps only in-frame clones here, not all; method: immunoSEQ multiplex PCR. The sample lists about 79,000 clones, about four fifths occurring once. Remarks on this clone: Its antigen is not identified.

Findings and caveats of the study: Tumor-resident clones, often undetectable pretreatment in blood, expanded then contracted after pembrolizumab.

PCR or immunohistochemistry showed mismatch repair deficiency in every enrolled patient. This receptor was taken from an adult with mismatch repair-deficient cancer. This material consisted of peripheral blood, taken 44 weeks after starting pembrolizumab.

In nucleotides, the CDR3 is TGTGCCAGCAGCTTGATGAGAGGAACCGCCGGGGAGCTGTTTTTT. Translation: CASSLMRGTAGELFF. The gene calls are TRBV11-2 and TRBJ2-2; D not resolved. The CDR3 is made up of 15 amino acids. Trimming left V 3 bases short and J 6 bases short, with 14 bases between. Germline CDR1 SGHAT, CDR2 FQNNGV. Using reference TRBV11-2 and TRBJ2-2 for the parts outside the CDR3, the full variable domain is EAGVAQSPRYKIIEKRQSVAFWCNPISGHATLYWYQQILGQGPKLLIQFQNNGVVDDSQLPKDRFSAERLKGVDSTLKIQPAKLEDSAVYLCASSLMRGTAGELFFGEGSRLTVL.